This T cell receptor beta chain derives from a study of a mutant IDH1 vaccine in newly diagnosed glioma. Study-wide context: Scheduled for weeks 1, 3, 5, 7, 11, 15, 19 and 23, eight vaccinations were given to patients. Patients were started on vaccination 4-6 weeks after radiotherapy alone, or with temozolomide cycles. Earlier therapy was either radiotherapy, temozolomide, or both, and most got both. The study's findings and limits: Top-clonotype changes in peripheral T cells seemed unrelated to pseudoprogression.

The protocol was immunoSEQ multiplex PCR, while the TCRdb copy is restricted to in-frame clones and leaves out a portion. This sample has under 45,000 clones, with approximately 89% found just once. Specified time point: week 23, last vaccination. Alongside topical imiquimod, each dose of vaccine comprised 300 ug of mutant IDH1 20-mer peptide. Points on this clone: Antigen specificity is unknown.

Deletions cut 3 bases from V and 6 bases from J, with 22 bases between. The CDR3 is made up of 17 amino acids. CDR1 is SGDLS and CDR2 is YYNGEE in the germline V gene. The chain links TRBV9 to TRBJ2-1; D tentatively reads TRBD1 or TRBD2 (6 bases each). This specimen was PBMCs, taken from a glioma patient whose treatment included an IDH1 peptide vaccine. The sequence derives from a man in his fifties with glioma. The CDR3 sequence: CASSASRGGTRGNEQFF. CDR3 in DNA: TGTGCCAGCAGCGCCTCCCGAGGGGGGACCCGGGGCAATGAGCAGTTCTTC.